This T cell receptor (beta chain) appears in the sequencing data of a study of blood T cell repertoires in COVID-19. Study summary: Whether acute or convalescent, the COVID-19 samples came from the United States, Italy and Spain.

CDR1 and CDR2 (germline): SGHRS, YFSETQ. This CDR3 has 14 amino acids. V lost 5 bases and J lost 6; bases outside the gene matches: 4. TCRdb keeps only in-frame clones here, not all; method: immunoSEQ multiplex PCR. The sample consists of about 39,000 clones, approximately 89% of them appearing once. The V gene is TRBV5-1, the J gene TRBJ2-1, with 11 bases matching TRBD2. The sequence was collected from a man aged 45-65 years with active COVID-19. Sequenced sample: peripheral blood. CDR3 nucleotides: TGCGCCAGCAGTCGACTAGCGGGGACCAATGAGCAGTTCTTC. It is translated as CASSRLAGTNEQFF.